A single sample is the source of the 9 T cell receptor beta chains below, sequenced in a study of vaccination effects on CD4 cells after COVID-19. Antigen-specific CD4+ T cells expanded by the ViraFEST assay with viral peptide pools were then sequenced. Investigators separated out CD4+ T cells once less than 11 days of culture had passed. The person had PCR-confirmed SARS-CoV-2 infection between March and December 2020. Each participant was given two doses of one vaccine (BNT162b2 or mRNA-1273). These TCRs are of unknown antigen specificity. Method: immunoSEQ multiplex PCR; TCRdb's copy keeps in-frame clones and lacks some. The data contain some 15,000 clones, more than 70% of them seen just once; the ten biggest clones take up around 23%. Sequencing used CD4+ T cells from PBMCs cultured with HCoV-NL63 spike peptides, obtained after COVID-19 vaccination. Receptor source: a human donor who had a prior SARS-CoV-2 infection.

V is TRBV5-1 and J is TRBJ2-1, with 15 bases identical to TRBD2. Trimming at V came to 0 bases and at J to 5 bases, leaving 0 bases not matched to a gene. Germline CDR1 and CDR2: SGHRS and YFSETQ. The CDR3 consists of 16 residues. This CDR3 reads CASSLGTSGGDNEQFF. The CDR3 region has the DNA TGCGCCAGCAGCTTGGGGACTAGCGGGGGGGACAATGAGCAGTTCTTC.

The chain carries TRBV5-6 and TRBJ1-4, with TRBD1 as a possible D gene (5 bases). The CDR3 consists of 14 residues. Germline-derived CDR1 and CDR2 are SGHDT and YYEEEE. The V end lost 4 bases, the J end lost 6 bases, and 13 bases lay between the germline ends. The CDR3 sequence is CASSIGGAHEKLFF. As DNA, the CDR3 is TGTGCCAGCAGCATAGGTGGGGCGCATGAAAAACTGTTTTTT. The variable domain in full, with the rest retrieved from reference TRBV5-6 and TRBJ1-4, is DAGVTQSPTHLIKTRGQQVTLRCSPKSGHDTVSWYQQALGQGPQFIFQYYEEEERQRGNFPDRFSGHQFPNYSSELNVNALLLGDSALYLCASSIGGAHEKLFFGSGTQLSVL.

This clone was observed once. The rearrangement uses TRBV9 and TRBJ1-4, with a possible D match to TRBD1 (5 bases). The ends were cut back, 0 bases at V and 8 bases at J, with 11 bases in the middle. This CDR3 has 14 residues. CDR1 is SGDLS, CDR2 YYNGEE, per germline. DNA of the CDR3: TGTGCCAGCAGCGTAGGTGATTGGGGGGAAAAACTGTTTTTT. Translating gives CASSVGDWGEKLFF.

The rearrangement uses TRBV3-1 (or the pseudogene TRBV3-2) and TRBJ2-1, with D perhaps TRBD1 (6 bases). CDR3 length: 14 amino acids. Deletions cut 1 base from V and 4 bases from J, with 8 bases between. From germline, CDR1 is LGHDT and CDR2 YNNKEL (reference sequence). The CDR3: CASSQGQEYNEQFF. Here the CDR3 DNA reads TGTGCCAGCAGCCAAGGACAGGAATACAATGAGCAGTTCTTC.

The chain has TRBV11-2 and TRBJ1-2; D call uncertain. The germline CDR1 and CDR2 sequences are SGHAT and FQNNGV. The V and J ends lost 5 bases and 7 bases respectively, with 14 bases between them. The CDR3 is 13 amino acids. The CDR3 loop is CASSPGGVGGYTF. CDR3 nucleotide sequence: TGTGCCAGCAGCCCGGGCGGGGTCGGTGGCTACACCTTC.

The DNA of the CDR3 is TGTGCTAGTGGTTTGTCAGTCGCAGGGTATGTTCCAGATACGCAGTATTTT. Protein product: CASGLSVAGYVPDTQYF. This sequence joins TRBV12-5 and TRBJ2-3, with a weak D call TRBD1 (5 bases). Per the germline V gene, CDR1 is LGHNT and CDR2 is FRNRAP. CDR3 size: 17 residues. The V and J ends lost 2 bases and 4 bases respectively, with 19 bases between them. Full variable domain (rest looked up from reference TRBV12-5 and TRBJ2-3): DARVTQTPRHKVTEMGQEVTMRCQPILGHNTVFWYRQTMMQGLELLAYFRNRAPLDDSGMPKDRFSAEMPDATLATLKIQPSEPRDSAVYFCASGLSVAGYVPDTQYFGPGTRLTVL.

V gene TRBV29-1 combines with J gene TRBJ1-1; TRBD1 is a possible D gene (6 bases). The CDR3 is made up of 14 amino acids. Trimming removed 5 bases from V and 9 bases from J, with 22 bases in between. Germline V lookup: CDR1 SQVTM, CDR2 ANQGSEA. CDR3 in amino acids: CSVLIDRWNGKAFF. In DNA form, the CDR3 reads TGCAGCGTTCTTATTGACAGGTGGAACGGAAAAGCTTTCTTT.

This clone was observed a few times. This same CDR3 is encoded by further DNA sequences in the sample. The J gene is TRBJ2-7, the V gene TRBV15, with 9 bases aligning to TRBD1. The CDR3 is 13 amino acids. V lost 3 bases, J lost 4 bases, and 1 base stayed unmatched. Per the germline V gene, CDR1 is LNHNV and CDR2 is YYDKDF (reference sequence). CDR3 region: CATSRDRGYEQYF. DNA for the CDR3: TGTGCCACCAGCAGGGACAGGGGATACGAGCAGTACTTC.

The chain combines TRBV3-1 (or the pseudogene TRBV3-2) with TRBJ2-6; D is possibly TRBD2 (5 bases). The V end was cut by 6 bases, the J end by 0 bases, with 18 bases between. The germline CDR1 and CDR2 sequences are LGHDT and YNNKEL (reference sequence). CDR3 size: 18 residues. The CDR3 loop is CASRRGRGPRSGANVLTF. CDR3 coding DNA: TGTGCCAGCAGGCGAGGTCGGGGTCCGCGCTCTGGGGCCAACGTCCTGACTTTC.